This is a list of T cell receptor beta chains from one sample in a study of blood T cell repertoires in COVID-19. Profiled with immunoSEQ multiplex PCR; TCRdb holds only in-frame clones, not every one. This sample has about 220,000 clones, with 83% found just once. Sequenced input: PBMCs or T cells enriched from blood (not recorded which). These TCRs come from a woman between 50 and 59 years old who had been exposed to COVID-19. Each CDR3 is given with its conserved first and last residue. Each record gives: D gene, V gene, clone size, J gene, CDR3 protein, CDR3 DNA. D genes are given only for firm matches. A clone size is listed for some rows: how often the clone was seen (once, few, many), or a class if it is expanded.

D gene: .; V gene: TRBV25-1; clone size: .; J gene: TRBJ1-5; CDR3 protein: CASSSGWDQPQHF; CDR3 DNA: TGTGCCAGCAGTTCAGGGTGGGATCAGCCCCAGCATTTT
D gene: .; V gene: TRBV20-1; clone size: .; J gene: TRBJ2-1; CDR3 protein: CSASRLGAEQFF; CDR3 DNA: TGCAGTGCTAGTAGACTTGGGGCCGAGCAGTTCTTC
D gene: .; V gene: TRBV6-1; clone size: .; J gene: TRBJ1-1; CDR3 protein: CASSEDQGTEAFF; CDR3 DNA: TGTGCCAGCAGTGAAGATCAGGGGACTGAAGCTTTCTTT
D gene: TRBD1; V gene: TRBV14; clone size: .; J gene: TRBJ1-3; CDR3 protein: CASSRSGTGGHTIYF; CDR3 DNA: TGTGCCAGCAGCCGGAGCGGGACAGGTGGACACACCATATATTTT
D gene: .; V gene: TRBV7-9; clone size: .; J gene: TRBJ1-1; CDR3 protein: CASSRDSLMNTEAFF; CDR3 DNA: TGTGCCAGCAGCCGAGACAGTCTCATGAACACTGAAGCTTTCTTT
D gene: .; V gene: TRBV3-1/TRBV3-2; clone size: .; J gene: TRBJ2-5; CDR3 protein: CASRGAGPQETQYF; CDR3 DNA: TGTGCCAGCAGGGGGGCAGGTCCCCAAGAGACCCAGTACTTC
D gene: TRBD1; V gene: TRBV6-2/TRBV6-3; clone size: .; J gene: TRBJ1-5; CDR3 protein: CASSSDRAGQPQHF; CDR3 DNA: TGTGCCAGCAGTTCAGACAGGGCAGGTCAGCCCCAGCATTTT
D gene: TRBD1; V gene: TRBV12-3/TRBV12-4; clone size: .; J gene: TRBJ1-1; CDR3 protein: CASRGTATVF; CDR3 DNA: TGTGCCAGCAGGGGGACAGCGACGGTGTTT
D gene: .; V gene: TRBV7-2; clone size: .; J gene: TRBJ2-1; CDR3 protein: CASSLGFGGSYNEQFF; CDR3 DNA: TGTGCCAGCAGCTTAGGGTTCGGGGGCTCCTACAATGAGCAGTTCTTC
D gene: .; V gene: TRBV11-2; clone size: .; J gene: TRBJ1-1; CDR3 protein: CASSPGLYEAFF; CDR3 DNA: TGTGCCAGCAGCCCCGGTTTATATGAAGCTTTCTTT
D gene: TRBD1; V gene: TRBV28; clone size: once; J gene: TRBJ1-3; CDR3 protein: CASRRQGGSGNTIYF; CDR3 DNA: TGTGCCAGCAGACGGCAGGGGGGCTCTGGAAACACCATATATTTT
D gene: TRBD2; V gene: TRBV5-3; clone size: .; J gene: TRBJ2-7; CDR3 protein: CARSFRTSGDEQYF; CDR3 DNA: TGTGCCAGAAGCTTCCGGACTAGCGGGGACGAGCAGTACTTC
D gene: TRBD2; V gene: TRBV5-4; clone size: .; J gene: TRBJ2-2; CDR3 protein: CASSLVGAGGPGELFF; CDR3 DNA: TGTGCCAGCAGCTTGGTAGGAGCGGGGGGGCCCGGGGAGCTGTTTTTT
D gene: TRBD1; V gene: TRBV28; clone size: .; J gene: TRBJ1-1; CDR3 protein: CASSLNGGTGTEAFF; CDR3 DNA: TGTGCCAGCAGTTTAAACGGAGGGACAGGGACTGAAGCTTTCTTT
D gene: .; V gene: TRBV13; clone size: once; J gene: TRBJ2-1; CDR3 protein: CASSSWGQSGNEQFF; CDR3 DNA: TGTGCCAGCAGCTCCTGGGGCCAGAGTGGGAATGAGCAGTTCTTC
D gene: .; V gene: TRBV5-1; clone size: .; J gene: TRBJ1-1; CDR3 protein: CASSLGRNTEAFF; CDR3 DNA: TGCGCCAGCAGCTTGGGGAGGAACACTGAAGCTTTCTTT
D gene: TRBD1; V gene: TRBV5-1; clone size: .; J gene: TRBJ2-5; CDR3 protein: CASSHRDRIETQYF; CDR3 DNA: TGCGCCAGCAGCCACCGGGACAGGATAGAGACCCAGTACTTC
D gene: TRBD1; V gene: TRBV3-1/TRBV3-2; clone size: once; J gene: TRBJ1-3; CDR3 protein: CASSRKTGGGNTIYF; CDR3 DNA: TGTGCCAGCAGCCGGAAGACAGGGGGTGGAAACACCATATATTTT
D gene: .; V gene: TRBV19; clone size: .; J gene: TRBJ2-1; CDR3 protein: CASSVAISGSYNEQFF; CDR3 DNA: TGTGCCAGTAGTGTAGCGATTAGTGGCTCCTACAATGAGCAGTTCTTC
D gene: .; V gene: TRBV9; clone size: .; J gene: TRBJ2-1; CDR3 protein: CASSPRGQGIYNEQFF; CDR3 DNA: TGTGCCAGCAGCCCCCGGGGCCAGGGGATCTACAATGAGCAGTTCTTC
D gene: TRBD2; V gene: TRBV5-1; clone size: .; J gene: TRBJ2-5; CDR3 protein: CASSWGGSTPLSVDF; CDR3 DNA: TGCGCCAGCAGCTGGGGCGGGAGCACCCCCTTGAGTGTGGACTTC
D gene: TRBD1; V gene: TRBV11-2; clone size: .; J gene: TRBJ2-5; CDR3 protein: CASSPGGVETQYF; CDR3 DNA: TGTGCCAGCAGTCCAGGGGGAGTAGAGACCCAGTACTTC
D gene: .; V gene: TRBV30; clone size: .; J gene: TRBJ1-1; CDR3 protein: CAWSVPGEAFF; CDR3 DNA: TGTGCCTGGAGTGTACCAGGGGAAGCTTTCTTT
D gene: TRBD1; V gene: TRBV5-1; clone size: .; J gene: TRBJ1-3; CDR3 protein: CASSVAGGTGNTIYF; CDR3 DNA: TGCGCCAGCAGCGTGGCAGGGGGGACGGGAAACACCATATATTTT
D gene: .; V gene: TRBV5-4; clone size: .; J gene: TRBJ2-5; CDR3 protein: CASSFITEETQYF; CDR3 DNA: TGTGCCAGCAGCTTTATAACGGAAGAGACCCAGTACTTC
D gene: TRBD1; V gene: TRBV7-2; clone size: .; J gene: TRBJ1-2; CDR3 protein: CASSLVVIQGGMNGYTF; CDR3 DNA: TGTGCCAGCAGCTTAGTAGTTATACAGGGGGGTATGAATGGCTACACCTTC
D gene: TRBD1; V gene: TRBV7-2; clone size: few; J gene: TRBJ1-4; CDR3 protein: CASRQTGGNEKLFF; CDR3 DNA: TGTGCCAGCAGGCAGACAGGGGGAAACGAAAAACTGTTTTTT
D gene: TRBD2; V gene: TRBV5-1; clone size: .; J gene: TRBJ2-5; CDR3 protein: CASSPRGQETQYF; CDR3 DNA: TGCGCCAGCAGCCCGCGGGGGCAAGAGACCCAGTACTTC
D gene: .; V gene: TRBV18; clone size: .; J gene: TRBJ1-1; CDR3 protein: CASSPGAGMNTEAFF; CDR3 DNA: TGTGCCAGCTCACCAGGGGCCGGAATGAACACTGAAGCTTTCTTT
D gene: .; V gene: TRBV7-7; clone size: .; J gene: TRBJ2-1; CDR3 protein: CASSRQQESVVDEQFF; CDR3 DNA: TGTGCCAGCAGCAGACAACAGGAGTCGGTCGTCGATGAGCAGTTCTTC
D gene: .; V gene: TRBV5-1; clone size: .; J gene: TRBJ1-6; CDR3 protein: CASSLDLRDDSPLHF; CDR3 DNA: TGCGCCAGCAGCTTGGATTTGAGGGATGATTCACCCCTCCACTTT
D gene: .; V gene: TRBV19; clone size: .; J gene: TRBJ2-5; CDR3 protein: CASSIDLGTLQETQYF; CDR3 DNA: TGTGCCAGTAGTATAGATCTGGGCACCCTCCAAGAGACCCAGTACTTC
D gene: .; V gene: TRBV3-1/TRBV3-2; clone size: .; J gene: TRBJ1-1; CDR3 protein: CASSSAGPGGTEAFF; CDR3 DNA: TGTGCCAGCAGCTCAGCAGGGCCGGGAGGCACTGAAGCTTTCTTT
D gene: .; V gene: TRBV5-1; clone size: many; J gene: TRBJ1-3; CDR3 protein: CASSSNSGNTIYF; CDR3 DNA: TGCGCCAGCAGCTCCAACTCTGGAAACACCATATATTTT
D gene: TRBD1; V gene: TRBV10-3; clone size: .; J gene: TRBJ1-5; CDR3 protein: CAIKGRGDDQPQHF; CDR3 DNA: TGTGCCATCAAAGGCAGGGGGGACGATCAGCCCCAGCATTTT
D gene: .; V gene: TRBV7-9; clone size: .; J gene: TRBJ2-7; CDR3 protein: CASSPSSYEQYF; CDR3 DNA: TGTGCCAGCAGCCCTAGCTCCTACGAGCAGTACTTC
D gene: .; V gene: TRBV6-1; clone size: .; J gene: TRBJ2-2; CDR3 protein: CASSEITARNTGELFF; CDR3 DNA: TGTGCCAGCAGTGAAATTACAGCCCGGAACACCGGGGAGCTGTTTTTT
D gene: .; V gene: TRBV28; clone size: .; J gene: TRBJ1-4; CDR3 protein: CATRVGGGATNEKLFF; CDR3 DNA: TGTGCCACCCGTGTGGGGGGGGGTGCAACTAATGAAAAACTGTTTTTT
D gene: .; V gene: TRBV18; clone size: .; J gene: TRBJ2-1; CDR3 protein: CASSPRRGEYNEQFF; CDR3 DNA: TGTGCCAGCTCACCACGGCGGGGAGAGTACAATGAGCAGTTCTTC
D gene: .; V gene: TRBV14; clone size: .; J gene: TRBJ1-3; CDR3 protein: CASSPGGYTIYF; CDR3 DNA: TGTGCCAGCAGCCCCGGAGGGTACACCATATATTTT
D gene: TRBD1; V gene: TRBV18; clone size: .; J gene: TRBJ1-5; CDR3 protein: CASSGGPGGAGNQPQHF; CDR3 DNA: TGTGCCAGCTCGGGCGGACCAGGGGGCGCAGGCAATCAGCCCCAGCATTTT
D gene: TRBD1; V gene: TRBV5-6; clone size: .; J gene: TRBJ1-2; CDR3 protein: CASSLVGTGGDYGYTF; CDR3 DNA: TGTGCCAGCAGCTTGGTGGGCACAGGGGGGGACTATGGCTACACCTTC
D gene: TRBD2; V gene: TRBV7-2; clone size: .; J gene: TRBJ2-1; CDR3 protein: CASSLVPIAGGVYNEQFF; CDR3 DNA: TGTGCCAGCAGCTTAGTCCCTATAGCGGGGGGGGTTTACAATGAGCAGTTCTTC
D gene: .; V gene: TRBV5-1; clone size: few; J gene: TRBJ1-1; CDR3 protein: CASSLTGPNANTEAFF; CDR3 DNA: TGCGCCAGCAGCTTGACAGGCCCAAACGCTAACACTGAAGCTTTCTTT
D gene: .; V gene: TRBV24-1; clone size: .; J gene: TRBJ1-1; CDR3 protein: CATRDKAYTEAFF; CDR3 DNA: TGTGCCACCAGGGACAAGGCTTACACTGAAGCTTTCTTT
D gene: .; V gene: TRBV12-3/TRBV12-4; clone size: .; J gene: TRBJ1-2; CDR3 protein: CASSWTPGGGYTF; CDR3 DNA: TGTGCCAGCAGTTGGACCCCTGGGGGCGGCTACACCTTC